This T cell receptor (beta chain) was sequenced in a study of identical twins. CDR3 length equals 12 residues. The V gene end was trimmed by 5 bases and the J gene end by 6 bases; junction bases not matched to a gene: 4. CDR1 is SEHNR and CDR2 is FQNEAQ in the germline V gene (reference sequence). TCRdb fed the 5' RACE reads into MiXCR, producing one record per CDR3 protein. The sample lists roughly 700,000 distinct CDR3 sequences, around 8.3% occurring once. This same sample was also taken into another study, of yellow fever vaccine responses in identical twins.

Input material: PBMCs. This TCR derives from a woman younger than 30 in good health. The rearrangement joins TRBV7-9 to TRBJ2-7, with 7 bases lining up with TRBD1. The CDR3 region has the DNA TGTGCCAGCAGCAAATCAGGGGGCGAGCAGTACTTC. Encoded protein: CASSKSGGEQYF.